The present entry profiles one T cell receptor beta chain with its context. Germline CDR1 and CDR2: DFQATT and SNEGSKA (reference sequence). The CDR3 spans 15 residues. V dropped 1 base and J dropped 10; count of bases not matched to a gene: 15. The sample originates from a study of T cell repertoires in cytomegalovirus infection. Study-level background: In public TCR beta signatures, there were indications of both CMV infection and matching HLA type.

TCRdb reprocessed the reads via MiXCR and lists one record per CDR3 protein. Of roughly 600,000 distinct CDR3 sequences detected, roughly a quarter appear once; the ten largest clones hold 7.5% to 9%. The chain carries TRBV20-1 and TRBJ2-5, with 7 bases fitting TRBD2. Material: CD8+ T cells from PBMCs. The receptor was derived from a human donor in good health (CMV status not recorded). Some clones in this sample may be carry-over from other donors' samples. CDR3 coding DNA: TGCAGTGCTAGAGCCCGGGAGGCGGCGCGGAGGGACCAGTACTTC. This gives the protein CSARAREAARRDQYF.